This is a list of T cell receptor beta chains from one sample in a study of OX40 agonist ivuxolimab in advanced cancers. Assay: immunoSEQ multiplex PCR; the TCRdb copy retains only in-frame clones and omits some. This sample has 70,000 to 80,000 clones, with roughly 90% found just once. Source: CD4+ or CD8+ T cells sorted from blood, taken in a trial of the OX40 agonist ivuxolimab. The receptor source for this set is an adult with an advanced solid tumor such as melanoma, head and neck, liver or kidney cancer. CDR3s include the opening cysteine and the closing phenylalanine or tryptophan. Each record gives: J gene, V gene, D gene, clone size, CDR3 DNA, CDR3 protein. The D gene is left open where the match is weak. Clone sizes are given selectively: once, few, many, or a class where the clone is expanded.

TRBJ2-1	TRBV28	TRBD2	once	TGTGCCAGCAGTTTATCGCGCGGGAGTAGGAATGAGCAGTTCTTC	CASSLSRGSRNEQFF
TRBJ1-1	TRBV11-2	-	-	TGTGCCAGCAGCCAGACCAGGGGTGAAGCTTTCTTT	CASSQTRGEAFF
TRBJ2-7	TRBV7-2	-	-	TGTGCCAGCAGCCAGTCCAGAGGCTACGAGCAGTACTTC	CASSQSRGYEQYF
TRBJ2-5	TRBV15	TRBD1	-	TGTGCCACCAGCAGACCCGGGACAGGGGAAGAGACCCAGTACTTC	CATSRPGTGEETQYF
TRBJ1-5	TRBV1	-	-	TGCACCAAGGGGCACCATAGCAATCAGCCCCAGCATTTT	CTKGHHSNQPQHF
TRBJ2-2	TRBV5-4	TRBD2	once	TGTGCCAGCAGCCCTTCTAGCGGGAGGGTTCCCGGGGAGCTGTTTTTT	CASSPSSGRVPGELFF
TRBJ2-1	TRBV11-2	TRBD2	-	TGTGCCAGCAGCCCCCGGACTAGCGGGGGGAATGAGCAGTTCTTC	CASSPRTSGGNEQFF
TRBJ1-4	TRBV7-9	TRBD1	-	TGTGCCAGCAAAACAGGGGGCGGATTTACAACTAATGAAAAACTGTTTTTT	CASKTGGGFTTNEKLFF
TRBJ2-5	TRBV10-2	-	-	TGCGCCAGCCTCAGGGGTTTAGGAGAGACCCAGTACTTC	CASLRGLGETQYF
TRBJ1-2	TRBV5-5	-	-	TGTGCCAGCAGCTTGTGGGGTGATGGCTACACCTTC	CASSLWGDGYTF
TRBJ1-2	TRBV28	TRBD1	-	TGTGCCACCAGGGGACAGGGTTGGTATGGCTACACCTTC	CATRGQGWYGYTF
TRBJ2-2	TRBV11-2	-	-	TGTGCCAGCAGCTTAGGCGGCTTGAGTTCCGGGGAGCTGTTTTTT	CASSLGGLSSGELFF
TRBJ2-7	TRBV9	-	-	TGTGCCAGCAGCGTAGGGCACAGCTACGAGCAGTACTTC	CASSVGHSYEQYF
TRBJ2-5	TRBV7-7	-	-	TGTGCTAGCAGCTTAGGGGTTTCGGCCCTTGGGGGCCAAGAGACCCAGTACTTC	CASSLGVSALGGQETQYF
TRBJ2-1	TRBV30	TRBD2	-	TGTGCCGGGGGGGACTCCAATGAGCAGTTCTTC	CAGGDSNEQFF
TRBJ2-1	TRBV6-6	TRBD2	-	TGTGCCAGCAGTTACTCGAGAGCGGGAGGTGACAATGAGCAGTTCTTC	CASSYSRAGGDNEQFF
TRBJ2-7	TRBV27	TRBD1	once	TGTGCCAGCAGGCTGGGACAGAGCTCCTACGAGCAGTACTTC	CASRLGQSSYEQYF
TRBJ1-2	TRBV7-8	-	-	TGTGCCAGCGCCCGGACGGGGGCATCCGGAAGAGGGGAAGGCTACACCTTC	CASARTGASGRGEGYTF
TRBJ2-5	TRBV2	TRBD2	-	TGTGCCAGCAGTGATGGTAGCGGGTACCAAGAGACCCAGTACTTC	CASSDGSGYQETQYF
TRBJ1-2	TRBV6-1	-	-	TGTGCCAGCAGCCTTGACCCGGGGGGTCCGGGCGGCTACACCTTC	CASSLDPGGPGGYTF
TRBJ2-5	TRBV5-4	TRBD2	-	TGTGCCAGCAGCTTGCCGGGACTAGCGGGAGCCAGGGAGACCCAGTACTTC	CASSLPGLAGARETQYF
TRBJ1-1	TRBV7-2	-	-	TGTGCCAGCAGCCTAACTACAGGGCACACTGAAGCTTTCTTT	CASSLTTGHTEAFF
TRBJ2-1	TRBV19	TRBD2	once	TGTGCCAGTAGTATGGGAGGACTAGCGGGAATCGCCCCTGAGCAGTTCTTC	CASSMGGLAGIAPEQFF
TRBJ2-2	TRBV7-9	-	-	TGTGCCAGCATCAACCCCCTCACCCCTGACACCGGGGAGCTGTTTTTT	CASINPLTPDTGELFF
TRBJ2-1	TRBV6-5	-	-	TGTGCCAGCAGTTACCTGAGGGGGAGCTCCTACAATGAGCAGTTCTTC	CASSYLRGSSYNEQFF
TRBJ2-5	TRBV7-2	TRBD2	-	TGTGCCAGCAGCTGGGACTACCGTGGAGAGACCCAGTACTTC	CASSWDYRGETQYF
TRBJ1-1	TRBV27	TRBD1	once	TGTGCCAGCAGTTTAGGGTGGGGCAGGGGGGTAGGCACTGAAGCTTTCTTT	CASSLGWGRGVGTEAFF
TRBJ2-7	TRBV5-6	-	-	TGTGCCAGCAGCTTGGTTGGGGCGCGGGAGCAGTACTTC	CASSLVGAREQYF
TRBJ2-7	TRBV7-9	-	-	TGTGCCAGCAGCATACAGGACAAGCAGTACTTC	CASSIQDKQYF
TRBJ2-3	TRBV5-4	TRBD2	-	TGTGCCAGCAGCTTGGTGGCTGGACTAGCGGTCAGGACCACAGATACGCAGTATTTT	CASSLVAGLAVRTTDTQYF
TRBJ1-6	TRBV4-2	-	once	TGTGCCAGCAGCCAACTTGACAGGCTTGATAATTCACCCCTCCACTTT	CASSQLDRLDNSPLHF
TRBJ2-2	TRBV28	TRBD1	few	TGTGCCAGCAGTTTCTCCAGGACAGGGGGCACCGGGGAGCTGTTTTTT	CASSFSRTGGTGELFF
TRBJ1-2	TRBV25-1	-	-	TGTGCCAGCAGTGAAGGGCAGGGGATCTATGGCTACACCTTC	CASSEGQGIYGYTF
TRBJ2-5	TRBV5-1	-	-	TGCGCCAGCAGCCGCGCTTCGGGGCTCGGCGAAGAGACCCAGTACTTC	CASSRASGLGEETQYF
TRBJ2-7	TRBV28	TRBD2	-	TGTGCCAGCAGTTTGCTAGCGGGTGTCTACGAGCAGTACTTC	CASSLLAGVYEQYF
TRBJ2-2	TRBV10-3	-	-	TGTGCCATCAGGCAGCTCGCCGGGGAGCTGTTTTTT	CAIRQLAGELFF
TRBJ1-2	TRBV28	-	-	TGTGCCAGCAGAACCAGGGAAGGCTACACCTTC	CASRTREGYTF
TRBJ2-1	TRBV5-6	-	-	TGTGCCAGCAGCTCCTACCACTCCTACAATGAGCAGTTCTTC	CASSSYHSYNEQFF
TRBJ2-7	TRBV11-1	-	-	TGTGCCAGCAGCCCTTCGGACTTAAGCTCCTACGAGCAGTACTTC	CASSPSDLSSYEQYF
TRBJ2-4	TRBV28	TRBD2	-	TGTGCCAGTCTTTCGGGAGGCTCAGCAGCCAAAAACATTCAGTACTTC	CASLSGGSAAKNIQYF
TRBJ2-7	TRBV19	-	-	TGTGCCAGTAGTCCGCAGGGGTGGGAGTACGAGCAGTACTTC	CASSPQGWEYEQYF
TRBJ2-1	TRBV11-2	-	-	TGTGCCAGCAGCTTAGTAGACTCCGTGGGAAATGAGCAGTTCTTC	CASSLVDSVGNEQFF
TRBJ2-5	TRBV2	-	-	TGTGCCAGCAGTGAATTTCGGGCCCTGGGGGAGACCCAGTACTTC	CASSEFRALGETQYF
TRBJ2-1	TRBV7-3	-	-	TGTGCCAGCAGCGAATTACAGGGGCGCGGGAGGCATGAGCAGTTCTTC	CASSELQGRGRHEQFF
TRBJ2-3	TRBV7-3	-	once	TGTGCCAGCAGCTTAAGGGCAGGGACAGATACGCAGTATTTT	CASSLRAGTDTQYF
TRBJ1-2	TRBV27	-	-	TGTGCCAGCAGCCACGCCTACAGGGACCACTATGGCTACACCTTC	CASSHAYRDHYGYTF
TRBJ2-7	TRBV5-5	TRBD2	-	TGTGCCAGCAGCTTGGATGCGGGAGTTAAGTTCTACGAGCAGTACTTC	CASSLDAGVKFYEQYF
TRBJ2-7	TRBV6-5	-	-	TGTGCCAGCAGTTACTCGATAGGGGAAGGCGACGAGCAGTACTTC	CASSYSIGEGDEQYF
TRBJ2-1	TRBV4-3	TRBD2	once	TGCGCCAGCAGCCAACACCGGACTAGCGGGAGTAGCTCCTACAATGAGCAGTTCTTC	CASSQHRTSGSSSYNEQFF
TRBJ2-1	TRBV6-6	-	once	TGTGCCAGCAGCTCCGGAGGATCATCTCGGGAGCAGTTCTTC	CASSSGGSSREQFF
TRBJ1-2	TRBV6-1	-	-	TGTGCCAGCAGTGAGAGCCTCTATGGCTACACCTTC	CASSESLYGYTF
TRBJ2-5	TRBV2	TRBD1	-	TGTGCCAGCAGCCTGGGACAGGTCGGCGGAGAGACCCAGTACTTC	CASSLGQVGGETQYF